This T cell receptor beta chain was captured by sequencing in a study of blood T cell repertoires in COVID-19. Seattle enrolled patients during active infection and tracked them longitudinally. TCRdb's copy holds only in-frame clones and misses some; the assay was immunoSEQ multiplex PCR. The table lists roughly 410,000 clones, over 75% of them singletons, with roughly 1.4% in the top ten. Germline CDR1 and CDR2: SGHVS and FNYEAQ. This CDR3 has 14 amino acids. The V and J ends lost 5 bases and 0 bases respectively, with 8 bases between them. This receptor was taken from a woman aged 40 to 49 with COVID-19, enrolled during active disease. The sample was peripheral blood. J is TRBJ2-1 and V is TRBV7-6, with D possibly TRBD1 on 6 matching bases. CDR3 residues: CASSPQGSYNEQFF. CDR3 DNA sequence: TGTGCCAGCAGCCCACAGGGCTCCTACAATGAGCAGTTCTTC.